This TCR beta chain was recorded in a study of T cells after yellow fever vaccination. The study, taken as a whole, reports: Abundant contaminating clonotypes from the bulk population could appear in FACS-sorted repertoires.

TCRdb ran MiXCR on the 5' RACE reads and lists one entry per CDR3 protein. The sample has roughly 94,000 distinct CDR3 sequences, 7.5% to 10% seen once. V dropped 4 bases and J dropped 3; count of bases not matched to a gene: 10. Germline V gene lookup returns CDR1 MDHEN and CDR2 SYDVKM. The CDR3 sequence is 17 residues long. V gene TRBV28 combines with J gene TRBJ1-5, with TRBD1 matching 9 bases. The receptor was isolated from a man between 18 and 35 years old who received the YFV17D yellow fever vaccine. The sample here was CD8+ T cells not binding an NS4B(214-222) dextramer, sorted from PBMCs, taken about 2 weeks after the first yellow fever vaccination. CDR3 residues: CASSSPRDRVFNQPQHF. CDR3 DNA: TGTGCCAGCAGTTCTCCCCGGGACAGGGTTTTCAATCAGCCCCAGCATTTT.